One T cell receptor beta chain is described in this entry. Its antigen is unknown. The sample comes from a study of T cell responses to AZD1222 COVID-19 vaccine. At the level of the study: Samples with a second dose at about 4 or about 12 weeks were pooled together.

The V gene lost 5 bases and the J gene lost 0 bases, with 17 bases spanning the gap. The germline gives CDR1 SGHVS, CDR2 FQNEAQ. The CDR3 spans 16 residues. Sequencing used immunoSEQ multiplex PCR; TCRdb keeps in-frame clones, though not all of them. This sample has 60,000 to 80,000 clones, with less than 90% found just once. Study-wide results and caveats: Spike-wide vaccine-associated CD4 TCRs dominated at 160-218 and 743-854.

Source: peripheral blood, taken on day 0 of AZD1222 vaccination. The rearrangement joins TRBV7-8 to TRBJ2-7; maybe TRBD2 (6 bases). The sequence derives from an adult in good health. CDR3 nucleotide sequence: TGTGCCAGCAGCCTATGGGACTCCGGGAGCTCCTACGAGCAGTACTTC. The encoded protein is CASSLWDSGSSYEQYF.